These 21 T cell receptor beta chains were sequenced from one sample in a study of control samples from healthy donors and cancer patients. The protocol was immunoSEQ multiplex PCR, while the TCRdb copy is restricted to in-frame clones and leaves out a portion. The sample yields 130,000 or so clones, roughly 94% seen once. The sample taken for sequencing was PBMCs. The source of these receptors is a man between 60 and 75 years old with colorectal cancer.

The CDR3 is CASTPGGSGYTF. The CDR3 nucleotides read TGTGCCAGTACCCCAGGGGGCTCGGGCTACACCTTC. The V call is TRBV19, the J call TRBJ1-2; 8 bases fit TRBD1. Germline-derived CDR1 and CDR2 are LNHDA and SQIVND (reference sequence). V shed 7 bases and J 8 bases; nucleotides not matched to a gene: 6. This CDR3 is built from 12 residues.

This chain joins TRBV4-2 and TRBJ2-1; 10 bases line up with TRBD2. The CDR3 is 15 amino acids. Germline values: CDR1 LGHNA, CDR2 YNFKEQ. The V and J ends lost 1 base and 5 bases, in that order; junction bases with no gene match: 2. The DNA of the CDR3 is TGTGCCAGCAGCCAAGTTAGCGGGGGGCACAATGAGCAGTTCTTC. It translates to CASSQVSGGHNEQFF.

The rearrangement links TRBV27 to TRBJ1-2; TRBD1 agrees at 8 bases. Trimming at V came to 8 bases and at J to 8 bases, leaving 10 bases not matched to a gene. The germline CDR1 and CDR2 sequences are MNHEY and SMNVEV (reference sequence). The CDR3 loop spans 13 amino acids. CDR3 nucleotides: TGTGCCAGCCGCGGGACAGGTTTGGTCGGCTACACCTTC. Its translation: CASRGTGLVGYTF.

The chain recombines TRBV5-4 with TRBJ1-6; TRBD1 is a possible D gene (5 bases). CDR3 length equals 16 residues. The germline V and J ends were trimmed by 0 bases and 0 bases, with 7 bases remaining between them. Germline loops: CDR1 SGHNT, CDR2 YYREEE (reference sequence). The CDR3 here is CASSLGGSSYNSPLHF. DNA of the CDR3: TGTGCCAGCAGCTTGGGGGGGAGCTCCTATAATTCACCCCTCCACTTT.

This clone has just one count. The chain links TRBV7-6 to TRBJ1-5; 7 bases match TRBD1. The V gene's germline CDR1 is SGHVS and CDR2 FNYEAQ. The ends lost 5 bases at V and 4 bases at J; junction bases unmatched: 8. The CDR3 contains 15 residues. DNA for the CDR3: TGTGCCAGCAGCCGCACGGGGACAGTTAATCAGCCCCAGCATTTT. Protein product: CASSRTGTVNQPQHF.

The chain joins TRBV5-1 to TRBJ1-1; 11 bases are a match to TRBD1. This CDR3 contains 15 residues. The junction had 8 bases not matched to a gene; V was cut back by 7 bases and J by 3 bases. Germline values: CDR1 SGHRS, CDR2 YFSETQ. Here the CDR3 reads CASWTGTGGHTEAFF. CDR3 nucleotide sequence: TGCGCCAGCTGGACAGGGACAGGGGGTCACACTGAAGCTTTCTTT. The entire variable domain, with the rest obtained from reference TRBV5-1 and TRBJ1-1, is as follows: KAGVTQTPRYLIKTRGQQVTLSCSPISGHRSVSWYQQTPGQGLQFLFEYFSETQRNKGNFPGRFSGRQFSNSRSEMNVSTLELGDSALYLCASWTGTGGHTEAFFGQGTRLTVV.

The V gene is TRBV19, the J gene TRBJ2-1, with D tentatively TRBD2 (6 bases). The germline CDR1 and CDR2 sequences are LNHDA and SQIVND (reference sequence). With 1 base removed from V and 3 bases from J, the gap between germline ends came to 13 bases. There are 16 residues in the CDR3. CDR3 DNA sequence: TGTGCCAGTAGTATAGGGGCTAGCGTAAGCTACAATGAGCAGTTCTTC. The encoded protein is CASSIGASVSYNEQFF.

The V and J genes are TRBV4-1 and TRBJ2-3; D may be TRBD1 or TRBD2 (5 bases each). V lost 1 base and J lost 2, with 16 bases in between. Germline V lookup: CDR1 MGHRA, CDR2 YSYEKL. CDR3 size: 17 residues. The CDR3 loop is CASSQVRQGPFTDTQYF. The CDR3 nucleotides read TGCGCCAGCAGCCAAGTCCGTCAGGGACCGTTCACAGATACGCAGTATTTT.

V and J are TRBV6-1 and TRBJ1-1; D might be TRBD1 (5 bases). The CDR3 covers 15 residues. The V gene lost 0 bases and the J gene lost 0 bases, with 8 bases spanning the gap. CDR1 and CDR2 from the germline V gene are MNHNS and SASEGT. The CDR3 reads CASSEAGGVNTEAFF. CDR3 bases: TGTGCCAGCAGTGAAGCGGGGGGTGTGAACACTGAAGCTTTCTTT.

The gene calls are TRBV30 and TRBJ1-2; possible D gene TRBD1, 5 bases. The germline V gene has CDR1 GTSNPN and CDR2 SVGIG (reference sequence). V was shortened by 6 bases and J by 7 bases, with 18 bases between the two germline ends. The CDR3 runs to 13 residues. The CDR3 nucleotides are TGTGCCTGTTCCACGGGGCCGGGGCCTGGCTACACCTTC. Its protein is CACSTGPGPGYTF. Full variable domain (outside the CDR3, taken from reference TRBV30 and TRBJ1-2): SQTIHQWPATLVQPVGSPLSLECTVEGTSNPNLYWYRQAAGRGLQLLFYSVGIGQISSEVPQNLSASRPQDRQFILSSKKLLLSDSGFYLCACSTGPGPGYTFGSGTRLTVV.

The V call is TRBV4-3, the J call TRBJ1-4; no reliable D call. V shed 4 bases and J shed 8 bases, with 17 bases lying between them. This CDR3 has 15 residues. Germline loops: CDR1 LGHNA, CDR2 YSLEER. This CDR3 reads CASSLRLPPEEKLFF. The CDR3 DNA is TGCGCCAGCAGCCTTCGACTGCCCCCGGAGGAAAAACTGTTTTTT.

The rearrangement links TRBV7-2 to TRBJ1-5; 7 bases align to TRBD1. Losses at the gene ends were 5 bases for V and 5 bases for J; bases not matched to a gene: 9. The CDR3 consists of 15 residues. The germline gives CDR1 SGHTA, CDR2 FQGNSA. The CDR3 is CASSPQTGRDQPQHF. CDR3 coding DNA: TGTGCCAGCAGCCCACAGACAGGGAGGGATCAGCCCCAGCATTTT. Full variable domain (outside the CDR3, taken from reference TRBV7-2 and TRBJ1-5): GAGVSQSPSNKVTEKGKDVELRCDPISGHTALYWYRQSLGQGLEFLIYFQGNSAPDKSGLPSDRFSAERTGGSVSTLTIQRTQQEDSAVYLCASSPQTGRDQPQHFGDGTRLSIL.

The chain carries TRBV19 and TRBJ1-3; TRBD1 might be the D (5 bases). The CDR3 totals 13 residues. Germline lookup yields CDR1 LNHDA and CDR2 SQIVND (reference sequence). Trimming left V 5 bases short and J 2 bases short, with 7 bases between. Written as DNA, the CDR3 is TGTGCCAGTAGTGCGGACACTGGAAACACCATATATTTT. Translated: CASSADTGNTIYF.

This chain joins TRBV30 and TRBJ2-7; D may correspond to TRBD1 or TRBD2 (5 bases each). The V gene's germline CDR1 is GTSNPN and CDR2 SVGIG (reference sequence). V dropped 1 base and J dropped 6 bases, with 7 bases sitting between them. The CDR3 consists of 11 residues. This CDR3 is CAWSGGAEQYF. In nucleotides, the CDR3 is TGTGCCTGGAGTGGAGGGGCCGAGCAGTACTTC.

The chain recombines TRBV5-4 with TRBJ2-1; 8 nucleotides line up with TRBD2. The V segment lost 10 bases and the J segment 2 bases; nucleotides outside the gene matches: 11. The CDR3 loop spans 15 amino acids. CDR1 SGHNT and CDR2 YYREEE come from the germline V gene (reference sequence). This CDR3 is CASSVAGGPYNEQFF. The CDR3 DNA follows: TGTGCCTCTAGCGTGGCGGGGGGCCCCTACAATGAGCAGTTCTTC.

This clone was counted once. The chain uses TRBV30 and TRBJ1-2; D remains ambiguous. CDR1 and CDR2 (germline): GTSNPN, SVGIG (reference sequence). Between the trimmed V and J ends, which lost 2 bases and 2 bases, there was a span of 9 bases. This CDR3 is built from 13 residues. CDR3 sequence (DNA): TGTGCCTGGAGTCTGGACTCCAACTATGGCTACACCTTC. Translated: CAWSLDSNYGYTF.

The chain recombines TRBV5-6 with TRBJ1-1, with D perhaps matching TRBD1 (5 bases). The germline V and J ends were trimmed by 0 bases and 0 bases, with 6 bases remaining between them. The V gene's germline CDR1 is SGHDT and CDR2 YYEEEE. The CDR3 length is 14 residues. CDR3 sequence: CASSLATVNTEAFF. In DNA form, the CDR3 reads TGTGCCAGCAGCTTGGCGACAGTGAACACTGAAGCTTTCTTT.

The rearrangement joins TRBV3-1 (or the pseudogene TRBV3-2) to TRBJ1-2; D may be TRBD1 (6 bases). Germline CDR1 LGHDT, CDR2 YNNKEL (reference sequence). The CDR3 is 14 residues long. Deletions cut 7 bases from V and 10 bases from J, with 22 bases between. The CDR3 reads CASTWGVGGTTYTF. As DNA, the CDR3 is TGTGCCAGCACATGGGGTGTAGGAGGGACAACCTACACCTTC.

The V and J genes are TRBV29-1 and TRBJ2-2, with D possibly TRBD1 on 5 matching bases. Germline CDR1 is SQVTM and CDR2 is ANQGSEA. Trimming pared 1 base from V and 7 bases from J, leaving 13 bases between. This CDR3 spans 14 amino acids. DNA of the CDR3: TGCAGCGTTGAAGTGGCCAGGGCCGGCGGGGAGCTGTTTTTT. It yields the protein CSVEVARAGGELFF.

V gene TRBV23-1 combines with J gene TRBJ2-2; TRBD2 is a possible D gene (6 bases). TRBV23-1 is an open reading frame, and its role is uncertain. V lost 4 bases, J lost 5 bases, and 8 bases lay in between. The length of the CDR3 is 13 residues. For the CDR3, the DNA is TGCGCCAGCAGTCCCCGGGGGACCGGGGAGCTGTTTTTT. Its protein is CASSPRGTGELFF.

The chain uses TRBV6-1 and TRBJ1-1; perhaps TRBD1 as D (6 bases). CDR1 and CDR2 from the germline V gene are MNHNS and SASEGT. Deletions cut 1 base from V and 4 bases from J, with 16 bases between. The CDR3 is 16 amino acids. Here the CDR3 reads CASSEVGLTGSTEAFF. The CDR3 bases are TGTGCCAGCAGTGAAGTTGGCCTCACAGGGAGCACTGAAGCTTTCTTT.